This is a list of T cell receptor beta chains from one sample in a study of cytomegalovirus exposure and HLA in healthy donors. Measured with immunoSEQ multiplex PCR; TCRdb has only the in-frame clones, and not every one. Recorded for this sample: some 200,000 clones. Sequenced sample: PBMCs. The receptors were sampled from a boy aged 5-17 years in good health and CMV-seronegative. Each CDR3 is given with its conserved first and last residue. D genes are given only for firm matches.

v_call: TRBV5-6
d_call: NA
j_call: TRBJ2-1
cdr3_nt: TGTGCCAGCAGCTTGAACAGAATCCATGAGCAGTTCTTC
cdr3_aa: CASSLNRIHEQFF

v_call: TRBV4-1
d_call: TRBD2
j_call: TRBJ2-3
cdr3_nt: TGCGCCAGCAGCCAAGGACGACTAGCGGGGGGGCTAACAGATACGCAGTATTTT
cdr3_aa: CASSQGRLAGGLTDTQYF

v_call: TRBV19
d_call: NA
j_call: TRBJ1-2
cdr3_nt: TGTGCCAGTAGTTTTACGAGCAGGATCATCTATGGCTACACCTTC
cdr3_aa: CASSFTSRIIYGYTF

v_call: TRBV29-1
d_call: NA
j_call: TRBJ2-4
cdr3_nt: TGCAGCGCTGGAGGGTCGACCCCCAAAAACATTCAGTACTTC
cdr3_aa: CSAGGSTPKNIQYF

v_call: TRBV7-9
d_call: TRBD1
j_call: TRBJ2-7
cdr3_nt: TGTGCCAGCAGCACCCGGACAGGGAGGAACGACGAGCAGTACTTC
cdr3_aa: CASSTRTGRNDEQYF

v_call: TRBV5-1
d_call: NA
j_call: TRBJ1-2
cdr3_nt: TGCGCCAGCAGCATGGACAGCTATGGCTACACCTTC
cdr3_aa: CASSMDSYGYTF

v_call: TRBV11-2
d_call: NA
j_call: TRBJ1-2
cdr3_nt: TGTGCCAGCAGCTTAGGCAAGCCCACTACCTACACCTTC
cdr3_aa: CASSLGKPTTYTF

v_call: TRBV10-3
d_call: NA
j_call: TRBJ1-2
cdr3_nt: TGTGCCATCAGTGAGTCGAATTTCCGGACAAGCGCCTTC
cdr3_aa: CAISESNFRTSAF

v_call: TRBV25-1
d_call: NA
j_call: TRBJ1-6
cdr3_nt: TGTGCCAGCGTATCCGACAGGATAAATTCACCCCTCCACTTT
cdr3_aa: CASVSDRINSPLHF

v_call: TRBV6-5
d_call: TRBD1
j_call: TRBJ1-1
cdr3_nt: TGTGCCAGCAGTCAGCGACAGGGCCCTGAAGCTTTCTTT
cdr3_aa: CASSQRQGPEAFF

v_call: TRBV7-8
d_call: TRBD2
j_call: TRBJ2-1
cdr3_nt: TGTGCCAGCACCCAGGGACTAGCGGGGTCTGAGCAGTTCTTC
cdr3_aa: CASTQGLAGSEQFF

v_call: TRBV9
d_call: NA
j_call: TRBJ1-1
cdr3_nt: TGTGCCAGCAGCGTCTCTGGCGGTGGCACTGAAGCTTTCTTT
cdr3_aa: CASSVSGGGTEAFF

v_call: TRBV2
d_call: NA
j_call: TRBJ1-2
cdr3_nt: TGTGCCAGCACCGGAGCAGGGGATGGCTACACCTTC
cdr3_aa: CASTGAGDGYTF

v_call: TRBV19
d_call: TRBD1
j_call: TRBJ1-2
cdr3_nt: TGTGCCGGTAGTATTGGAGGGGGCTGGGGCTACACCTTC
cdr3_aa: CAGSIGGGWGYTF

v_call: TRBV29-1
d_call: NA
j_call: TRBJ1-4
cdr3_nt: TGCAGCGTTTCGGGCATGACAGAGTATGCAACTAATGAAAAACTGTTTTTT
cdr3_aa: CSVSGMTEYATNEKLFF

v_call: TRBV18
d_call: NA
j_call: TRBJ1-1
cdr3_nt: TGTGCCAGCTCACCGACCGGGGGGACTGAAGCTTTCTTT
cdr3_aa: CASSPTGGTEAFF

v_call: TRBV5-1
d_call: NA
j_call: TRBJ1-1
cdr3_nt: TGCGCCAGCAGCTTGGACGTGCGACAGAACACTGAAGCTTTCTTT
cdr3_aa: CASSLDVRQNTEAFF

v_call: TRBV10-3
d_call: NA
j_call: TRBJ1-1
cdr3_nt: TGTGCCATCAGTGACAGTCCGGTAGCCGGAGCTTTCTTT
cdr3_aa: CAISDSPVAGAFF

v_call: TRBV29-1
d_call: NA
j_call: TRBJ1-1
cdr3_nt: TGCAGCGTTGAAGATTTGGCGGGCCCGACTGAAGCTTTCTTT
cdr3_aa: CSVEDLAGPTEAFF

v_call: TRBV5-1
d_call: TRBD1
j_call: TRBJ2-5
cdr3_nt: TGCGCCAGCAGCTTGGGACAGGGAAGCACAGAGACCCAGTACTTC
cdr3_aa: CASSLGQGSTETQYF

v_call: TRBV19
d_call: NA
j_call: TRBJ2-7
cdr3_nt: TGTGCCAGTAGTCCTACTCCAAGCGTCTACGAGCAGTACTTC
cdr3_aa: CASSPTPSVYEQYF

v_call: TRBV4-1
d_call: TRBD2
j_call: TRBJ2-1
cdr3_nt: TGCGCCAGCAGCCAGCCTCGGAGCGGGGGGAATGAGCAGTTCTTC
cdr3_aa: CASSQPRSGGNEQFF

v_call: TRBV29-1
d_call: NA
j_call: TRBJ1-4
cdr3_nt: TGCAGCGTTGAAGGCGGTATTAATGAAAAACTGTTTTTT
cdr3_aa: CSVEGGINEKLFF

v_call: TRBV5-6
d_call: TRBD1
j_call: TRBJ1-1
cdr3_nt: TGCGCCAGCAGCCCCCTGGACAGGACAACTGAAGCTTTCTTT
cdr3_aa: CASSPLDRTTEAFF

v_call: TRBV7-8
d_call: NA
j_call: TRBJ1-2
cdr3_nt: TGTGCCAGCAGCTCAATAGGACGGGGGGATGGCTACACCTTC
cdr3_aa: CASSSIGRGDGYTF

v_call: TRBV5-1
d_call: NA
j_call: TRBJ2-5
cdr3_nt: TGCGCCAGCAGCTTGGGCGGGCAAGAGACCCAGTACTTC
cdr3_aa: CASSLGGQETQYF

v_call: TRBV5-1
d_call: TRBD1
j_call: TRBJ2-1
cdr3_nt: TGCGCCAGCAGCTTGGCGATGAGGGGGCCTGAGCAGTTCTTC
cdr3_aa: CASSLAMRGPEQFF

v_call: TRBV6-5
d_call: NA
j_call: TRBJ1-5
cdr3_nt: TGTGCCAGCAGTTACTCGAGTCTGTTCCAGCCCCAGCATTTT
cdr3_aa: CASSYSSLFQPQHF

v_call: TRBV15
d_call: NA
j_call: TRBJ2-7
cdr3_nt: TGTGCCACCAGCAGAGTAACCGGCGGCCCCTACGAGCAGTACTTC
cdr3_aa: CATSRVTGGPYEQYF

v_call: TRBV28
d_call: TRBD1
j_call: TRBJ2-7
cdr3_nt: TGTGCCAGCACCCTGGACAGGGGCGAGCAGTACTTC
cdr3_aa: CASTLDRGEQYF

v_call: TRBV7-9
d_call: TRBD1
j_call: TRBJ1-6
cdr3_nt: TGTGCCAGCAGCTTAGGTGGGACAGGGGGTTCACCCCTCCACTTT
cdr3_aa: CASSLGGTGGSPLHF

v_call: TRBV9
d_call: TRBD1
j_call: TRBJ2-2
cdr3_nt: TGTGCCAGCCGGACAGGGGGTGGTACCGGGGAGCTGTTTTTT
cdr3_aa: CASRTGGGTGELFF

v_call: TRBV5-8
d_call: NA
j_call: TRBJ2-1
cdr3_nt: TGTGCCAGCAGCTCTGGAGGCCACCGGGGAGCTGAGCAGTTCTTC
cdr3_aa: CASSSGGHRGAEQFF